This record concerns one T cell receptor (beta chain) sequence. Clones were sequenced by immunoSEQ multiplex PCR, and TCRdb holds only the in-frame ones, with some missing. The repertoire consists of 2.3 million or so clones, with over 90% occurring once and the leading ten covering about 0.41%. Nashville, Tennessee was home to all donors, each a Caucasian adult. The authors divided CD4+ cells into CD45RA+ naive and CD45RA-negative memory subsets. This entry comes from a study of shared clonotypes between healthy human individuals. Germline assignment: CDR1 SQVTM and CDR2 ANQGSEA. The CDR3 totals 13 residues. With 3 bases removed from V and 2 bases from J, the gap between germline ends came to 5 bases.

This TCR was recovered from a man younger than 35 in good health. Some clones in this sample may be carry-over from other donors' samples. The specimen was naive CD4+ T cells from PBMCs. Subset defined: CD45RA+ positively selected. The V gene is TRBV29-1, the J gene TRBJ2-6; D call uncertain. The chain's CDR3 is CSVETAGANVLTF. CDR3 DNA sequence: TGCAGCGTTGAGACGGCTGGGGCCAACGTCCTGACTTTC.